This T cell receptor beta chain was sequenced in a study of blood T cell repertoires in COVID-19. Data came from immunoSEQ multiplex PCR; TCRdb stores just in-frame clones and leaves some out. The sample has roughly 200,000 clones; around 84% are singletons. Germline V gene data show CDR1 as MNHEY and CDR2 as SVGEGT. CDR3 length: 14 amino acids. V gave up 0 bases and J gave up 2 bases, with 4 bases separating them. The sample taken for sequencing was peripheral blood. The receptor comes from a woman at least 80 years old with active or convalescent COVID-19. This sequence joins TRBV6-2 or TRBV6-3 and TRBJ2-2; no definite D call. The CDR3 region has the DNA TGTGCCAGCAGTTACTCACTCAACACCGGGGAGCTGTTTTTT. This gives the protein CASSYSLNTGELFF.